The T cell receptor beta chain under discussion was sequenced for a study of blood T cell repertoires in COVID-19. At the level of the study: The analysed material was cDNA or gDNA that came from T cells, B-cell-depleted T cells, or PBMCs.

Sequenced by immunoSEQ multiplex PCR; TCRdb stores in-frame clones only, minus some. The table includes approximately 480,000 clones, about 90% detected once. Per the germline V gene, CDR1 is KGHSH and CDR2 is LQKENI. Trimming cost V 8 bases and J 4 bases, with 11 bases left between them. The length of the CDR3 is 12 residues. The sequencing input was PBMCs or T cells enriched from blood (not recorded which). The TCR originated in a woman between 18 and 29 years old who had recovered from COVID-19. The rearrangement joins TRBV18 to TRBJ1-1; D is unresolved. CDR3 amino acids: CASRAEGTEAFF. The CDR3 nucleotides are TGTGCCAGCCGAGCGGAGGGCACTGAAGCTTTCTTT.